Below, 30 T cell receptor beta chains from the same sample are listed, as sequenced in a study of T cell responses to AZD1222 COVID-19 vaccine. Sequenced by immunoSEQ multiplex PCR; TCRdb stores in-frame clones only, minus some. The sample holds about 120,000 clones, roughly 90% seen once. Sequenced here: peripheral blood, sampled on day 0 of AZD1222 vaccination. The receptors come from an adult in good health.

The chain links TRBV19 to TRBJ2-5, with TRBD1 identical over 11 bases. Germline V gives CDR1 LNHDA, CDR2 SQIVND (reference sequence). The V segment lost 4 bases and the J segment 5 bases; nucleotides outside the gene matches: 9. The CDR3 extends over 16 amino acids. This CDR3 reads CASSTDGTGGRETQYF. In DNA form, the CDR3 reads TGTGCCAGTAGTACCGACGGGACAGGGGGACGGGAGACCCAGTACTTC.

The chain carries TRBV3-1 (or the pseudogene TRBV3-2) and TRBJ2-2, with D possibly matching TRBD1 (6 bases). Germline values: CDR1 LGHDT, CDR2 YNNKEL (reference sequence). V was shortened by 4 bases and J by 7 bases, with 7 bases between the two germline ends. CDR3 length: 12 residues. The CDR3 region has the DNA TGTGCCAGCAGCCCAGGGGTCGGGGAGCTGTTTTTT. Translation: CASSPGVGELFF.

The chain combines TRBV24-1 with TRBJ2-4; 11 bases fit TRBD1. The junction had 8 bases not matched to a gene; V was cut back by 6 bases and J by 11 bases. Germline V gene lookup returns CDR1 KGHDR and CDR2 SFDVKD. CDR3 length: 14 amino acids. CDR3 DNA: TGTGCCACCAGTCCCGGCGGGACAGGGGGGTTTCAGTACTTC. It yields the protein CATSPGGTGGFQYF.

This chain links TRBV6-5 with TRBJ1-5; D is unclear. The CDR3 extends over 15 amino acids. Germline CDR1 is MNHEY and CDR2 is SVGAGI. The V gene lost 0 bases and the J gene lost 7 bases, with 13 bases spanning the gap. The CDR3 here is CASSYSARDSQPQHF. The CDR3 nucleotides are TGTGCCAGCAGTTACTCGGCAAGGGATTCACAGCCCCAGCATTTT.

This chain links TRBV2 with TRBJ1-1; possibly TRBD1 for D (6 bases). Germline CDR1 and CDR2: SNHLY and FYNNEI. The CDR3 has 13 residues. With 2 bases removed from V and 7 bases from J, the gap between germline ends came to 11 bases. The CDR3 sequence is CASSESGAYEAFF. The CDR3 bases are TGTGCCAGCAGTGAATCGGGGGCCTATGAAGCTTTCTTT.

V is TRBV5-4 and J is TRBJ1-6; D may be TRBD1 (5 bases). Germline CDR1 SGHNT, CDR2 YYREEE (reference sequence). The length of the CDR3 is 16 residues. V was trimmed by 2 bases and J by 5 bases, leaving 14 bases between them. CDR3 nucleotides: TGTGCCAGCAGCTTTCAGGCAGGGCTTAATAATTCACCCCTCCACTTT. This translates into CASSFQAGLNNSPLHF. The full variable domain, with the rest looked up from reference TRBV5-4 and TRBJ1-6, is ETGVTQSPTHLIKTRGQQVTLRCSSQSGHNTVSWYQQALGQGPQFIFQYYREEENGRGNFPPRFSGLQFPNYSSELNVNALELDDSALYLCASSFQAGLNNSPLHFGNGTRLTVT.

The CDR3 DNA is TGTGCCACCAGCAGAGATCGGTACGGGGCCAACGTCCTGACTTTC. Encoded protein: CATSRDRYGANVLTF. The chain uses TRBV15 and TRBJ2-6, with no clear D. Germline V lookup: CDR1 LNHNV, CDR2 YYDKDF (reference sequence). The CDR3 is 15 residues long. Trimming cost V 0 bases and J 4 bases, with 7 bases left between them.

This rearrangement joins TRBV7-9 to TRBJ1-4; possibly TRBD1 for D (5 bases). Between the trimmed V and J ends, which lost 6 bases and 8 bases, there was a span of 10 bases. The CDR3 runs 12 residues. CDR1 and CDR2 from the germline V gene are SEHNR and FQNEAQ (reference sequence). The CDR3 protein is CASREGREKLFF. The CDR3, as DNA: TGTGCCAGCAGAGAGGGGAGGGAAAAACTGTTTTTT.

The CDR3 DNA reads as TGTGCCAGCAGCAAAGGCGGCCCAGGGGCGTCAAATGAGCAGTTCTTC. The encoded protein is CASSKGGPGASNEQFF. The V call is TRBV21-1, the J call TRBJ2-1; the table gives TRBD1 as D, unverified against the DNA. TRBV21-1 is deemed a pseudogene. The CDR3 spans 16 residues.

V gene TRBV7-6 combines with J gene TRBJ1-6; 10 bases agree with TRBD1. The germline V gene has CDR1 SGHVS and CDR2 FNYEAQ. The CDR3 contains 15 residues. V lost 5 bases, J lost 9 bases, and 7 bases stayed unmatched. CDR3 in amino acids: CASSQMDRGASPLHF. The CDR3 DNA sequence: TGTGCCAGCAGCCAAATGGACAGGGGGGCTTCACCCCTCCACTTT.

The chain is built from TRBV24-1 and TRBJ2-5, with 7 positions matching TRBD1. This CDR3 contains 14 residues. Per germline, CDR1 KGHDR and CDR2 SFDVKD. The ends lost 3 bases at V and 6 bases at J; junction bases unmatched: 6. The CDR3 DNA is TGTGCCACCAGTGATCCGAACAGGGGACAGACCCAGTACTTC. It encodes CATSDPNRGQTQYF.

The chain links TRBV7-3 to TRBJ2-3, with D possibly TRBD2 on 5 matching bases. CDR3 length equals 16 residues. V was pared by 1 base and J by 0 bases, with 11 bases between. CDR1 SGHTA and CDR2 FQGTGA come from the germline V gene. As DNA, the CDR3 is TGTGCCAGCAGCTTAAGGAGGCGGACCAGCACAGATACGCAGTATTTT. Residues: CASSLRRRTSTDTQYF.

Turning to this clone: Other DNA sequences in this sample translate to the same CDR3. The rearrangement uses TRBV6-1 and TRBJ1-5, with D possibly TRBD1 on 5 matching bases. Germline-derived CDR1 and CDR2 are MNHNS and SASEGT. The CDR3 loop spans 14 amino acids. V lost 2 bases and J lost 6, with 11 bases in between. DNA for the CDR3: TGTGCCAGCAGTGAATATAGGGGTCCTCAGCCCCAGCATTTT. It specifies CASSEYRGPQPQHF.

V is TRBV5-1 and J is TRBJ1-6, with 7 bases that match TRBD1. Germline CDR1 SGHRS, CDR2 YFSETQ. The CDR3 runs 16 residues. The V and J ends lost 5 bases and 4 bases, in that order; junction bases with no gene match: 9. The chain's CDR3 is CASRRQGEGYNSPLHF. In DNA form, the CDR3 reads TGCGCCAGCAGAAGACAGGGCGAGGGGTATAATTCACCCCTCCACTTT.

The chain is built from TRBV9 and TRBJ1-4; D may be TRBD1 (5 bases). The CDR3 has 17 residues. From germline, CDR1 is SGDLS and CDR2 YYNGEE. Trimming shortened V by 4 bases and J by 2 bases, and 18 bases separated the two germline ends. CDR3 protein: CASSLGVTGHTNEKLFF. The CDR3 DNA is TGTGCCAGCAGCCTAGGCGTCACGGGGCATACTAATGAAAAACTGTTTTTT.

The chain has TRBV3-1 (or the pseudogene TRBV3-2) and TRBJ2-6; a weak D match, TRBD2 (6 bases). The CDR3 extends over 17 amino acids. With 4 bases removed from V and 1 base from J, the gap between germline ends came to 14 bases. In germline, CDR1 is LGHDT, CDR2 YNNKEL (reference sequence). The chain's CDR3 is CASSPVGGRSGANVLTF. The CDR3 region has the DNA TGTGCCAGCAGCCCCGTGGGGGGACGGTCTGGGGCCAACGTCCTGACTTTC.

A single count supports this clone. The rearrangement links TRBV28 to TRBJ1-1; 7 bases line up with TRBD1. CDR1 and CDR2 (germline): MDHEN, SYDVKM. Trimming at V came to 5 bases and at J to 3 bases, leaving 15 bases not matched to a gene. CDR3 length: 17 amino acids. The CDR3: CASSPERGRVLYTEAFF. The CDR3, as DNA: TGTGCCAGCAGTCCCGAAAGGGGGCGGGTACTTTACACTGAAGCTTTCTTT.

The chain links TRBV6-4 to TRBJ2-1; 9 bases are a match to TRBD2. V shed 6 bases, J shed 0 bases, and the junction held 6 bases outside the gene matches. The CDR3 runs to 16 residues. CDR1 is MRHNA and CDR2 is SNTAGT in the germline V gene. The CDR3 nucleotides read TGTGCCAGCAGGCATGAAGCGGGAGGCTCCTACAATGAGCAGTTCTTC. It yields the protein CASRHEAGGSYNEQFF.

The chain joins TRBV7-3 to TRBJ2-3; 10 nucleotides align to TRBD2. The CDR3 runs to 16 residues. From germline, CDR1 is SGHTA and CDR2 FQGTGA. Trimming removed 5 bases from V and 7 bases from J; junction bases left unmatched: 12. CDR3: CASSVGLAGVRHTQYF. The CDR3 DNA sequence: TGTGCCAGCAGCGTCGGGCTAGCGGGAGTTCGTCATACGCAGTATTTT.

V and J are TRBV29-1 and TRBJ1-3; D possibly corresponds to TRBD1 (6 bases). Trimming pared 3 bases from V and 4 bases from J, leaving 10 bases between. The CDR3 consists of 13 residues. Germline V gene sequence: CDR1 SQVTM, CDR2 ANQGSEA. CDR3 protein: CSVDGGAGNTIYF. Written as DNA, the CDR3 is TGCAGCGTTGACGGGGGCGCAGGAAACACCATATATTTT.

V gene TRBV10-1 combines with J gene TRBJ1-6; 9 bases match TRBD1. This CDR3 has 13 amino acids. CDR1 and CDR2 from the germline V gene are WNHNN and SYGVQD (reference sequence). The V gene end was trimmed by 9 bases and the J gene end by 7 bases; junction bases not matched to a gene: 4. The CDR3 region is CARQGAWNSPLHF. For the CDR3, the DNA is TGCGCCAGACAGGGGGCATGGAATTCACCCCTCCACTTT.

V and J are TRBV19 and TRBJ1-3, with 10 bases aligning to TRBD1. This CDR3 is built from 17 residues. Germline V gene sequence: CDR1 LNHDA, CDR2 SQIVND (reference sequence). J gave up 1 base and V 6 bases, and 9 bases lay outside the gene matches. CDR3 nucleotide sequence: TGTGCCAGTAGGCCACGGCCGGGACAGGGGTCTGGAAACACCATATATTTT. Translating it yields CASRPRPGQGSGNTIYF.

The chain uses TRBV14 and TRBJ2-1; 14 bases fit TRBD2. Unmatched junction bases numbered 11, after V lost 4 bases and J lost 6 bases. This CDR3 is 18 amino acids long. Germline V gene sequence: CDR1 SGHDN, CDR2 FVKESK. The DNA of the CDR3 is TGTGCCAGCAGCCGGGGGGGGACTAGCGGGAGATCCCTCAATGAGCAGTTCTTC. Encoded protein: CASSRGGTSGRSLNEQFF.

The genes are TRBV10-3 and TRBJ1-6, with D possibly being TRBD1 (5 bases). Germline CDR1 ENHRY, CDR2 SYGVKD. The CDR3 is 18 residues long. V dropped 4 bases and J dropped 0 bases, with 16 bases sitting between them. The chain's CDR3 is CAISASLGESSYNSPLHF. Written as DNA, the CDR3 is TGTGCCATCAGTGCGTCCCTAGGGGAGAGCTCCTATAATTCACCCCTCCACTTT.

The chain combines TRBV2 with TRBJ1-3; no reliable D call. Germline CDR1 is SNHLY and CDR2 is FYNNEI. V was shortened by 7 bases and J by 0 bases, with 7 bases between the two germline ends. The CDR3 has 13 amino acids. The DNA for the CDR3 is TGTGCCAGCATGGTAGGCTCTGGAAACACCATATATTTT. Protein sequence: CASMVGSGNTIYF.

The V gene is TRBV6-5, the J gene TRBJ2-1; 7 bases map to TRBD2. This CDR3 spans 15 amino acids. Trimming took 6 bases from V and 4 from J; bases not matched to a gene: 9. Germline CDR1 MNHEY, CDR2 SVGAGI. The CDR3 reads CASSRREARYNEQFF. For the CDR3, the DNA is TGTGCCAGCAGCCGACGGGAGGCCAGATACAATGAGCAGTTCTTC.

The CDR3 DNA sequence: TGTGCCAGCAGCTTCACAGCGGGACCCTACGAGCAGTACTTC. Translation: CASSFTAGPYEQYF. The gene calls are TRBV7-8 and TRBJ2-7; 7 bases map to TRBD2. The CDR3 has 14 residues. V lost 3 bases to trimming and J lost 2 bases; unmatched junction nucleotides: 4. Germline V gives CDR1 SGHVS, CDR2 FQNEAQ.

This chain uses TRBV5-1 with TRBJ2-2, with 7 positions matching TRBD1. The CDR3 runs to 15 residues. Germline loops: CDR1 SGHRS, CDR2 YFSETQ. V trimming: 6 bases; J trimming: 5 bases; junction bases outside the gene matches: 10. This CDR3 is CASTPGTAQTGELFF. CDR3 nucleotides: TGCGCCAGCACCCCCGGGACAGCCCAGACCGGGGAGCTGTTTTTT.

V gene TRBV5-1 combines with J gene TRBJ2-1, with D uncertain. The CDR3 is made up of 18 amino acids. V lost 3 bases and J 0 bases, leaving 19 bases between the germline ends. Germline CDR1 is SGHRS and CDR2 is YFSETQ. The CDR3 here is CASSWDPSDDRSYNEQFF. The CDR3 bases are TGCGCCAGCAGCTGGGATCCGTCAGACGACCGCTCCTACAATGAGCAGTTCTTC. The entire variable domain, with the rest obtained from reference TRBV5-1 and TRBJ2-1, is as follows: KAGVTQTPRYLIKTRGQQVTLSCSPISGHRSVSWYQQTPGQGLQFLFEYFSETQRNKGNFPGRFSGRQFSNSRSEMNVSTLELGDSALYLCASSWDPSDDRSYNEQFFGPGTRLTVL.

The chain recombines TRBV20-1 with TRBJ2-3; TRBD2 might be the D (6 bases). The germline V and J ends were trimmed by 3 bases and 3 bases, with 7 bases remaining between them. CDR3 length equals 12 residues. From germline, CDR1 is DFQATT and CDR2 SNEGSKA (reference sequence). This CDR3 reads CSASRETDTQYF. The CDR3 DNA sequence: TGCAGTGCTAGTCGGGAGACAGATACGCAGTATTTT.